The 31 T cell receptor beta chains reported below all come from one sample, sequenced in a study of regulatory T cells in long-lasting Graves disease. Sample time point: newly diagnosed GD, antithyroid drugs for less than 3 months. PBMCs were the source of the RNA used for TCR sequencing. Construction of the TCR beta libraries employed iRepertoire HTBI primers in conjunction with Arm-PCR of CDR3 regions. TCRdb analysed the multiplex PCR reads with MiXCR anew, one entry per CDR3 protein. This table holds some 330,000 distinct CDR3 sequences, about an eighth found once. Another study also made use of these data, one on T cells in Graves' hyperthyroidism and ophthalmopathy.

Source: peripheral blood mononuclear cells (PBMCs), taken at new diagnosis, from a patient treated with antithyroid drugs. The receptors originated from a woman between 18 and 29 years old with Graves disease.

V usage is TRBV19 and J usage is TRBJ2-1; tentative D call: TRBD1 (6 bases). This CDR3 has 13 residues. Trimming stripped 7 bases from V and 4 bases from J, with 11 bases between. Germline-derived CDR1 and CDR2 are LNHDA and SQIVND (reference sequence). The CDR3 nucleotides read TGTGCCAGTAATAACAGGGCTTACAATGAGCAGTTCTTC. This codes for CASNNRAYNEQFF.

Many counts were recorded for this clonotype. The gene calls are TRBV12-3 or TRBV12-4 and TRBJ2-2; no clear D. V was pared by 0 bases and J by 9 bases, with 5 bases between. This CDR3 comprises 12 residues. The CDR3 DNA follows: TGTGCCAGCAGTTTAGCGCTCTGGGAGCTGTTTTTT. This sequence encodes CASSLALWELFF.

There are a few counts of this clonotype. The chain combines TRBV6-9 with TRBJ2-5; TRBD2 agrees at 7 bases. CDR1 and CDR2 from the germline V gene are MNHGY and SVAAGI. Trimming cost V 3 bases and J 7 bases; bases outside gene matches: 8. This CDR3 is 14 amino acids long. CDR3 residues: CASSYFREEGTQYF. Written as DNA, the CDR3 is TGTGCCAGCAGTTACTTCCGGGAGGAGGGGACCCAGTACTTC.

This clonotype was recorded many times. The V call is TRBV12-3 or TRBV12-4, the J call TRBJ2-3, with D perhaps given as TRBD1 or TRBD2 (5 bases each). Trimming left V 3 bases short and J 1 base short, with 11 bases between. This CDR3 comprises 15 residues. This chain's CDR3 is CASSFEGMGTDTQYF. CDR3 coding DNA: TGTGCCAGCAGTTTTGAGGGGATGGGCACAGATACGCAGTATTTT.

CDR3 nucleotide sequence: TGTGCCAGCAGCCGTGGGACAGGGTGGTACTTC. Residues: CASSRGTGWYF. The rearrangement joins TRBV7-9 to TRBJ2-5; 9 nucleotides agree with TRBD1. The germline V gene encodes CDR1 SEHNR and CDR2 FQNEAQ (reference sequence). The V segment lost 5 bases and the J segment 13 bases; nucleotides outside the gene matches: 5. CDR3 length: 11 amino acids. The full variable domain, with the rest looked up from reference TRBV7-9 and TRBJ2-5, is DTGVSQNPRHKITKRGQNVTFRCDPISEHNRLYWYRQTLGQGPEFLTYFQNEAQLEKSRLLSDRFSAERPKGSFSTLEIQRTEQGDSAMYLCASSRGTGWYFGPGTRLLVL.

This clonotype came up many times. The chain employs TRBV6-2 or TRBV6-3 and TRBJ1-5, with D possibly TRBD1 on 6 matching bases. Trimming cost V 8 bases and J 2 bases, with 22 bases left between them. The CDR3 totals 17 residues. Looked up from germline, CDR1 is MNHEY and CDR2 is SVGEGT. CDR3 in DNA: TGTGCCAGCCCAAAAGAACCAGGGGCGCTGGGCAATCAGCCCCAGCATTTT. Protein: CASPKEPGALGNQPQHF.

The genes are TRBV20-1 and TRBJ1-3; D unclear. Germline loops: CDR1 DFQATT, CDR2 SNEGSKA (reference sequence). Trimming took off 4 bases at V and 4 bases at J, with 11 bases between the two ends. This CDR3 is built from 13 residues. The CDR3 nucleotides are TGCAGTGCTAAGGAGAGCTTGGGAAACACCATATATTTT. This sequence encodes CSAKESLGNTIYF.

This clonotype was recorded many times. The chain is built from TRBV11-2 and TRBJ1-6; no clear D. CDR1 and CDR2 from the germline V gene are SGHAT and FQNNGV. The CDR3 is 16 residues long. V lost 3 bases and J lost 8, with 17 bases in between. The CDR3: CASSFSSTEFHSPLHF. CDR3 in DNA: TGTGCCAGCAGCTTTAGTTCAACCGAATTCCATTCACCCCTCCACTTT.

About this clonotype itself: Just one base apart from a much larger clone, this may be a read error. As DNA, the CDR3 is TGTGCCAGCAGTTATGTGGGGGGTTACAATGGGCAGTTCTTC. This encodes CASSYVGGYNGQFF. The chain couples TRBV6-9 to TRBJ2-1, with a tentative D call TRBD2 (6 bases). From germline, CDR1 is MNHGY and CDR2 SVAAGI. This CDR3 has 14 residues.

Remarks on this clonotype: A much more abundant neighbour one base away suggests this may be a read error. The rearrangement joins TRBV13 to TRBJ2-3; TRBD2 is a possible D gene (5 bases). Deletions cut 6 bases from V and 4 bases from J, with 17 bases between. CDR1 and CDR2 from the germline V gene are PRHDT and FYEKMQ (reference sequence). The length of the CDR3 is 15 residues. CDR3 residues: CASSLGGPFADTQYF. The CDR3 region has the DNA TGTGCCAGCAGTCTAGGAGGACCTTTCGCAGATACGCAGTATTTT.

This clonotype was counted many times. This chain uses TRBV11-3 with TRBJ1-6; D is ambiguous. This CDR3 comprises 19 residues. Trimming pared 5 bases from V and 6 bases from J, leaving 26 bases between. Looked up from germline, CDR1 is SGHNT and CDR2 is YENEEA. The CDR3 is CASSTRRGERYPLNSPLHF. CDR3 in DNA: TGTGCCAGCAGCACAAGGCGTGGGGAAAGGTATCCCCTTAATTCACCCCTCCACTTT.

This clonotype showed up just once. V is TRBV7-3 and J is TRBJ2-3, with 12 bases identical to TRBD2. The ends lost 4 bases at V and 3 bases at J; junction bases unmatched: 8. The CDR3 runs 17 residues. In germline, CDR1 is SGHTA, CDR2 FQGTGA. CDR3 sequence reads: CASSSLTSGGWTDTQYF. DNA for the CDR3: TGTGCCAGCAGCTCCCTGACTAGCGGGGGATGGACAGATACGCAGTATTTT.

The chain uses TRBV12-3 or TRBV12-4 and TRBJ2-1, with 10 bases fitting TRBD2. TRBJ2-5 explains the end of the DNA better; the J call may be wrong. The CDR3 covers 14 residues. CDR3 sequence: CASSSAGGLETQYF. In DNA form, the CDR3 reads TGTGCCAGCAGTTCAGCGGGGGGGCTGGAGACCCAGTACTTC.

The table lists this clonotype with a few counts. The CDR3 loop is CASSSGQGGTGELFF. The CDR3 DNA reads TGTGCCAGCAGCTCGGGACAGGGAGGCACCGGGGAGCTGTTTTTT. This chain uses TRBV5-5 with TRBJ2-2; 9 bases are a match to TRBD1. This CDR3 has 15 residues. J was trimmed by 4 bases and V by 3 bases; bases with no gene match: 4. CDR1 is SGHKS, CDR2 YYEKEE, per germline (reference sequence). Looking up the rest from reference TRBV5-5 and TRBJ2-2 gives the full variable domain: DAGVTQSPTHLIKTRGQQVTLRCSPISGHKSVSWYQQVLGQGPQFIFQYYEKEERGRGNFPDRFSARQFPNYSSELNVNALLLGDSALYLCASSSGQGGTGELFFGEGSRLTVL.

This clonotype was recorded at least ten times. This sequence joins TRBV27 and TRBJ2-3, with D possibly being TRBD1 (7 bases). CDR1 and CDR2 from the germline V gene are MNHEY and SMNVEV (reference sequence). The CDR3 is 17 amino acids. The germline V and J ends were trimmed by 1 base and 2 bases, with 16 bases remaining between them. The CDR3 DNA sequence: TGTGCCAGCAGTTTATTCGCGGGGACAGCCCTCACAGATACGCAGTATTTT. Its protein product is CASSLFAGTALTDTQYF.

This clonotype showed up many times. The CDR3 loop is CASSPSGMGTDTQYF. Here the CDR3 DNA reads TGTGCCAGCAGTCCTAGCGGGATGGGCACAGATACGCAGTATTTT. V gene TRBV12-3 or TRBV12-4 combines with J gene TRBJ2-3, with 9 bases lining up with TRBD2. Trimming removed 5 bases from V and 1 base from J; junction bases left unmatched: 4. The CDR3 spans 15 residues.

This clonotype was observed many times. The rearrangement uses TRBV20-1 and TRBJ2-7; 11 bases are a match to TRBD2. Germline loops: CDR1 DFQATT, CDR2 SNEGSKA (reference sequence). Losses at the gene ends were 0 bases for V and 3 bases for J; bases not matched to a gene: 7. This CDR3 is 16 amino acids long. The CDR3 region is CSARDTTSGSHYEQYF. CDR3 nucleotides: TGCAGTGCTAGAGATACCACTAGCGGGAGTCACTACGAGCAGTACTTC.

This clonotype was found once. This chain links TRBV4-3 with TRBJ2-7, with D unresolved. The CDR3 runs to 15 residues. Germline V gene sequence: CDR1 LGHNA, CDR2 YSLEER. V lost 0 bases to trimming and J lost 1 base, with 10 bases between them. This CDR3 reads CASSQDWSFSYEQYF. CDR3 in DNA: TGCGCCAGCAGCCAAGATTGGTCATTTTCCTACGAGCAGTACTTC.

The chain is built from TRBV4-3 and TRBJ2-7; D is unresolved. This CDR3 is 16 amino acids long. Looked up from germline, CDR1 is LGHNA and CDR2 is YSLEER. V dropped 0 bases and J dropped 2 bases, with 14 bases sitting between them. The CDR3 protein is CASSQDRTGQAYEQYF. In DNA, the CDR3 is TGCGCCAGCAGCCAAGATCGTACGGGTCAGGCCTACGAGCAGTACTTC.

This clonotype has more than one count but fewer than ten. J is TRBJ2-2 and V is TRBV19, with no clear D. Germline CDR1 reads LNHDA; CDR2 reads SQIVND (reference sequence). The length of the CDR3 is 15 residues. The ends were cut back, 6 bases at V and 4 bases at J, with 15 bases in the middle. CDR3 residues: CASRISRRTTGELFF. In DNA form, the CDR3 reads TGTGCCAGTAGGATATCGAGACGAACCACCGGGGAGCTGTTTTTT.

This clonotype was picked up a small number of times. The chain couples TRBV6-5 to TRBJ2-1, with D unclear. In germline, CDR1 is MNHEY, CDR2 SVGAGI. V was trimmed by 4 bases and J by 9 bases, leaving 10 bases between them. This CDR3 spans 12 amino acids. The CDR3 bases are TGTGCCAGCAGTTTCTGGGAAGGTGAGCAGTTCTTC. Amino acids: CASSFWEGEQFF.

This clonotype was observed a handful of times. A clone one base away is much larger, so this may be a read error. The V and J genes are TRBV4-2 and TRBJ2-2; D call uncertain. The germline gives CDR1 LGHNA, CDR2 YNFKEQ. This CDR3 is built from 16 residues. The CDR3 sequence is CASNQEVHANTGELFF. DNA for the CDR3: TGTGCCAGCAACCAAGAGGTTCACGCGAACACCGGGGAGCTGTTTTTT.

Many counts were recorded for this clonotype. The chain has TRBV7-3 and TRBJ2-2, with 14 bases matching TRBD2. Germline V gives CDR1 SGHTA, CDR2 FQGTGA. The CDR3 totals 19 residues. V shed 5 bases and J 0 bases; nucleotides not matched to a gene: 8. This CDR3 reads CASSAGTSGGYSNTGELFF. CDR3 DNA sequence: TGTGCCAGCAGCGCTGGGACTAGCGGGGGATACTCGAACACCGGGGAGCTGTTTTTT.

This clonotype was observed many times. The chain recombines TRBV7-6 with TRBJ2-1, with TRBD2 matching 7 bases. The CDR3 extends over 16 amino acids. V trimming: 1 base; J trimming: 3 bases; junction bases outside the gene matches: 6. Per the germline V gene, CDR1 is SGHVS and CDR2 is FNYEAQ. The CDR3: CASSLVILADYNEQFF. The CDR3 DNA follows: TGTGCCAGCAGCTTAGTTATCCTAGCGGACTACAATGAGCAGTTCTTC.

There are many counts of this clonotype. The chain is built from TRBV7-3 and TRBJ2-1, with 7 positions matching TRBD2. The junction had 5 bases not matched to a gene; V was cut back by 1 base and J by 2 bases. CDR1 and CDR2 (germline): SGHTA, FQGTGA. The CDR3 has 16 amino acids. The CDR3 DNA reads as TGTGCCAGCAGCTTAAGTTTGAGCGGGGCCTACAATGAGCAGTTCTTC. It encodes CASSLSLSGAYNEQFF.

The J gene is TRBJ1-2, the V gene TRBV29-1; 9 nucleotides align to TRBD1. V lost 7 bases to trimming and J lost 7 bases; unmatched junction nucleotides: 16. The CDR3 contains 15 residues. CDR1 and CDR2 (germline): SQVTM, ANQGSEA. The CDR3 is CSAPLPGTGNRGYTF. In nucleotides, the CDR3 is TGCAGCGCCCCGCTCCCCGGGACAGGGAACCGTGGCTACACCTTC.

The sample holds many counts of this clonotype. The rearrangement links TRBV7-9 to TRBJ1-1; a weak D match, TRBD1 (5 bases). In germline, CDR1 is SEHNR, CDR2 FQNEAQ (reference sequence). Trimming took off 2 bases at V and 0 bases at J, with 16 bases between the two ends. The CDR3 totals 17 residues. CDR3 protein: CASSLWARDTMNTEAFF. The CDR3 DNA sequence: TGTGCCAGCAGCTTATGGGCCAGGGATACCATGAACACTGAAGCTTTCTTT.

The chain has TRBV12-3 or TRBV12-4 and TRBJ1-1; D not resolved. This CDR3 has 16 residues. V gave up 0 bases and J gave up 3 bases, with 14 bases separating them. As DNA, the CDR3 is TGTGCCAGCAGTTTAGCCCAATGGGCCCGGGACACTGAAGCTTTCTTT. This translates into CASSLAQWARDTEAFF.

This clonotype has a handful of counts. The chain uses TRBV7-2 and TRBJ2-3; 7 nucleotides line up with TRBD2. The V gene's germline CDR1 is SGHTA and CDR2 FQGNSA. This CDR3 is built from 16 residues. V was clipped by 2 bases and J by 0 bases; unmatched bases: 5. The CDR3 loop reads CASSLQGGRSTDTQYF. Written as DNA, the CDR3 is TGTGCCAGCAGCTTACAGGGCGGGAGAAGCACAGATACGCAGTATTTT.

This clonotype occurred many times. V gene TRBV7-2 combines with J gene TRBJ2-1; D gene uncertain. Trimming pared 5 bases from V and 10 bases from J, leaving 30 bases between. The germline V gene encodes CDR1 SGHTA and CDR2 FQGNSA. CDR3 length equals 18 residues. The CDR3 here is CASSGVRDTGPTLAEQFF. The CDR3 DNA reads TGTGCCAGCAGCGGGGTTAGAGACACCGGACCGACGTTGGCGGAGCAGTTCTTC.

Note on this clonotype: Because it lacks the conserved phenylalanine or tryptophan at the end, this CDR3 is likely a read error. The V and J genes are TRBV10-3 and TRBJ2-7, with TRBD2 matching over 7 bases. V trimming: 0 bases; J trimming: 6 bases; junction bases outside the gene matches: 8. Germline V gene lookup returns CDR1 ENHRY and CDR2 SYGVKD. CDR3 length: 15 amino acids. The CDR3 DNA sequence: TGTGCCATCAGTGAGTCCAGGGAGGGCCCGGGCGAGCAGTACCTC. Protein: CAISESREGPGEQYL.